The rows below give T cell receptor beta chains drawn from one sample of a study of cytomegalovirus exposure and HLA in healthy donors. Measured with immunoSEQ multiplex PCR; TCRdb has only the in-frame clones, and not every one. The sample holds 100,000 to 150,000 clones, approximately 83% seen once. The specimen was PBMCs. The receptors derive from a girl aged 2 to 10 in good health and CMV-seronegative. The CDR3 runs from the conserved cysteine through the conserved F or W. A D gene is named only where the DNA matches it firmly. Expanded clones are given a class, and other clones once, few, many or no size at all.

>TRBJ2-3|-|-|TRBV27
CASSQTLWRAAWSDTQYF
TGTGCCAGCAGTCAGACCCTTTGGCGGGCCGCTTGGTCAGATACGCAGTATTTT
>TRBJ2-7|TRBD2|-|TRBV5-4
CASSLRGDHYEQYF
TGTGCCAGCAGCTTGCGGGGGGATCACTACGAGCAGTACTTC
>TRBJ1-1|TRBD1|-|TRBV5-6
CASSLPGQGMDTEAFF
TGTGCCAGCAGCTTGCCCGGACAGGGGATGGACACTGAAGCTTTCTTT
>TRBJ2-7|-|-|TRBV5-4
CASSRDNSYEQYF
TGTGCCAGCAGCCGGGACAACTCCTACGAGCAGTACTTC
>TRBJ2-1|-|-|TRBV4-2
CASSQDGLASNEQFF
TGTGCCAGCAGCCAAGATGGGCTAGCGTCCAATGAGCAGTTCTTC
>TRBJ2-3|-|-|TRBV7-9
CASSFSDSVSTDTQYF
TGTGCCAGCAGCTTCTCCGACAGTGTCAGCACAGATACGCAGTATTTT
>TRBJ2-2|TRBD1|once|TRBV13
CASSPTGGLAGELFF
TGTGCCAGCAGCCCGACAGGGGGCCTGGCCGGGGAGCTGTTTTTT
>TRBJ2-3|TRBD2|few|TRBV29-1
CSVARGGSTDTQYF
TGCAGCGTTGCGCGGGGGGGAAGCACAGATACGCAGTATTTT
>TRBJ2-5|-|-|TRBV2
CASSETGQETQYF
TGTGCCAGCAGTGAGACAGGTCAAGAGACCCAGTACTTC
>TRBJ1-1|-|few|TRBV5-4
CASSFLTGPEAFF
TGTGCCAGCAGCTTCCTCACAGGGCCTGAAGCTTTCTTT
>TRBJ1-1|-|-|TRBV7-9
CASSPRDLEAFF
TGTGCCAGCAGCCCACGCGATCTGGAAGCTTTCTTT
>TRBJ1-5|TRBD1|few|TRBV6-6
CASSRGQGHNQPQHF
TGTGCCAGCAGTCGAGGACAGGGTCACAATCAGCCCCAGCATTTT
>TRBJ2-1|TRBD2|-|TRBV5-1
CASSLGLAGETEQFF
TGCGCCAGCAGCCTGGGACTAGCGGGAGAGACTGAGCAGTTCTTC
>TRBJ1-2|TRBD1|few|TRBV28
CASSPEGQGRFGYGYTF
TGTGCCAGCAGTCCAGAGGGACAGGGGAGATTTGGGTATGGCTACACCTTC
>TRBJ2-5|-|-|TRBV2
CASSGNSEETQYF
TGTGCCAGCAGTGGAAACAGTGAAGAGACCCAGTACTTC